The present entry profiles one TCR beta chain with its context. This sample was taken from a study of blood T cell repertoires in COVID-19. Study summary: Whether acute or convalescent, the COVID-19 samples came from the United States, Italy and Spain. PBMCs, B-cell-depleted T cells, or T cells were the source of the cDNA or gDNA that made up the material.

V dropped 5 bases and J dropped 1; count of bases not matched to a gene: 7. CDR1 is MNHEY, CDR2 SMNVEV, per germline (reference sequence). The CDR3 contains 16 residues. Under the authors' procedure: Estimated nucleated cell counts came from reference gene primer amplification. Sequencing used immunoSEQ multiplex PCR; TCRdb keeps in-frame clones, though not all of them. V and J calls and clone size are given by that table; D and trimming were obtained from the DNA. The sample consists of fewer than 85,000 clones, around four fifths of them appearing once. This clonotype was sampled from a woman between 55 and 75 years old with acute or convalescent COVID-19. This sequence joins TRBV27 and TRBJ1-2; 10 bases match TRBD1. The sequenced sample was peripheral blood. The CDR3 here is CASSRGDRGDNYGYTF. For the CDR3, the DNA is TGTGCCAGCAGTCGTGGGGACAGGGGAGATAACTATGGCTACACCTTC.